Listed here are 10 T cell receptor beta chains from one sample, sequenced in a study of T cells in Graves' hyperthyroidism and ophthalmopathy. Amplified TCR beta CDR3 regions came from RNA transcripts. TCR CDR3 underwent first-round RT-PCR with the HTBI primer set. TCRdb reprocessed the multiplex PCR reads via MiXCR and lists one record per CDR3 protein. This repertoire shows 550,000 to 600,000 distinct CDR3 sequences, just over 45% found once; its top ten account for over 15%. The sequencing input was peripheral blood or thyroid tissue (not recorded which). These receptor sequences come from an adult woman with Graves' disease, either hyperthyroidism or ophthalmopathy (not recorded which).

In regard to this clonotype: A read error may be the cause here, since a much bigger clone is one base away. The chain joins TRBV4-1 to TRBJ1-1; no clear D gene. The germline V gene encodes CDR1 MGHRA and CDR2 YSYEKL. V was pared by 4 bases and J by 0 bases, with 9 bases between. The CDR3 consists of 14 residues. The CDR3 region has the DNA TGCGCCAGCAGCCGGACGGAGGTGAACACTGAAGCTTTCTTT. Its protein product is CASSRTEVNTEAFF.

The chain joins TRBV18 to TRBJ2-7, with D possibly TRBD2 on 5 matching bases. Germline CDR1 is KGHSH and CDR2 is LQKENI. The ends were cut back, 4 bases at V and 6 bases at J, with 13 bases in the middle. This CDR3 spans 13 amino acids. This CDR3 is CASSLNLRGEQYF. The DNA for the CDR3 is TGTGCCAGCTCACTTAACCTACGGGGCGAGCAGTACTTC.

This chain links TRBV29-1 with TRBJ1-4, with 9 bases lining up with TRBD1. Germline V gives CDR1 SQVTM, CDR2 ANQGSEA. The V gene end was trimmed by 3 bases and the J gene end by 8 bases; junction bases not matched to a gene: 4. This CDR3 region has 13 residues. The CDR3 coding sequence is TGCAGCGTTGAGCGGGACAGGGTAGAAAAACTGTTTTTT. Translation gives CSVERDRVEKLFF.

CDR3 coding DNA: TGTGCCAGTAGTATCCGGGATTTCTCTGGGGCCAACGTCCTGACTTTC. It specifies CASSIRDFSGANVLTF. V and J are TRBV19 and TRBJ2-6, with D possibly TRBD2 on 5 matching bases. V was shortened by 3 bases and J by 0 bases, with 9 bases between the two germline ends. Germline V lookup: CDR1 LNHDA, CDR2 SQIVND (reference sequence). The CDR3 is made up of 16 amino acids.

This clonotype has at least ten counts. The chain links TRBV6-6 to TRBJ2-5, with 10 bases fitting TRBD2. Losses at the gene ends were 2 bases for V and 7 bases for J; bases not matched to a gene: 7. Germline V gene lookup returns CDR1 MNHNY and CDR2 SVGAGI (reference sequence). This CDR3 is 15 amino acids long. CDR3 sequence (DNA): TGTGCCAGCAGTTACCAGCGGGAGGGGCGAGCGACCCAGTACTTC. Its protein is CASSYQREGRATQYF.

This clonotype was seen more than once but under ten times. The rearrangement joins TRBV19 to TRBJ1-5, with D hard to call. Germline V gives CDR1 LNHDA, CDR2 SQIVND (reference sequence). This CDR3 has 15 amino acids. V lost 6 bases and J 4 bases, leaving 16 bases between the germline ends. The DNA for the CDR3 is TGTGCCAGTAGCAAGCGGCCGACCGATAATCAGCCCCAGCATTTT. The encoded protein is CASSKRPTDNQPQHF. Complete variable domain (other parts from reference TRBV19 and TRBJ1-5): DGGITQSPKYLFRKEGQNVTLSCEQNLNHDAMYWYRQDPGQGLRLIYYSQIVNDFQKGDIAEGYSVSREKKESFPLTVTSAQKNPTAFYLCASSKRPTDNQPQHFGDGTRLSIL.

The chain links TRBV15 to TRBJ1-5; D perhaps matches TRBD1 (6 bases). The CDR3 spans 15 residues. The V and J ends lost 2 bases and 1 base respectively, with 9 bases between them. Looked up from germline, CDR1 is LNHNV and CDR2 is YYDKDF (reference sequence). CDR3 DNA sequence: TGTGCCACCAGCAGATCCACAGGGAGCAATCAGCCCCAGCATTTT. It specifies CATSRSTGSNQPQHF. Variable domain in full (rest from reference TRBV15 and TRBJ1-5): DAMVIQNPRYQVTQFGKPVTLSCSQTLNHNVMYWYQQKSSQAPKLLFHYYDKDFNNEADTPDNFQSRRPNTSFCFLDIRSPGLGDTAMYLCATSRSTGSNQPQHFGDGTRLSIL.

This clonotype has only one observation. A read error is possible here, since a much larger clone lies one base away. V gene TRBV25-1 combines with J gene TRBJ1-1; the D gene is possibly TRBD1 (5 bases). The CDR3 loop spans 13 amino acids. Germline V gene sequence: CDR1 MGHDK, CDR2 SYGVNS. The V and J ends lost 1 base and 8 bases respectively, with 11 bases between them. Written as DNA, the CDR3 is TGTGCCAGCAGTGAATGGGGAGGGGAGGAAGCTTTCTTT. This translates into CASSEWGGEEAFF.

This clonotype has ten or more counts. This chain uses TRBV11-1 with TRBJ2-7, with 9 bases that match TRBD1. The CDR3 is made up of 15 amino acids. Trimming cost V 6 bases and J 9 bases; bases outside gene matches: 15. The germline V gene encodes CDR1 SGHAT and CDR2 FQDESV (reference sequence). As DNA, the CDR3 is TGTGCCAGCAGGCAGCCGGGACAGGGAAATGGGGTGCAGTACTTC. It codes for CASRQPGQGNGVQYF.

In this sample, this clonotype turned up a few times. A much larger clone lies a single base off, so this may be a read error. This chain links TRBV7-9 with TRBJ1-5; 9 nucleotides align to TRBD1. This CDR3 spans 14 amino acids. CDR1 and CDR2 from the germline V gene are SEHNR and FQNEAQ (reference sequence). V was pared by 4 bases and J by 6 bases, with 4 bases of the junction left unmatched. The CDR3 nucleotides read TGTGCCAGCAGCTCACAGGGGGCGATTCAGCCCCAGCATTTT. This codes for CASSSQGAIQPQHF.